The clone carrying this T cell receptor (beta chain) has a handful of counts. The entry originates in a study of early T cells in non-severe SARS-CoV-2 infection. Germline V gene sequence: CDR1 MGHRA, CDR2 YSYEKL. This CDR3 has 14 amino acids. V lost 4 bases and J lost 3, with 13 bases in between. One entry per CDR3 protein, called by TCRdb with MiXCR from the 5' RACE reads. The table includes fewer than 130,000 distinct CDR3 sequences, roughly 13% detected once. The clonotype originates from an adult who was a healthcare worker with PCR-confirmed SARS-CoV-2 infection or an uninfected control (not recorded which). This specimen was whole blood, taken at baseline. The chain uses TRBV4-1 and TRBJ2-7, with D perhaps matching TRBD2 (5 bases). The DNA of the CDR3 is TGCGCCAGCAGCCCCCGGCTAGCTGGCTACGAGCAGTACTTC. It yields the protein CASSPRLAGYEQYF.